This T cell receptor (beta chain) was identified during a study of control samples from healthy donors and cancer patients. The germline V and J ends were trimmed by 4 bases and 4 bases, with 16 bases remaining between them. This CDR3 spans 16 amino acids. Germline assignment: CDR1 WSHSY and CDR2 SAAADI. This clone was counted once. Sequencing used immunoSEQ multiplex PCR; TCRdb keeps in-frame clones, though not all of them. Of around 90,000 clones in the sample, more than 75% are singletons; the top ten hold around 2.1%. The TCR sequence derives from a woman aged 40 to 50 in good health. Sequenced: blood. The genes are TRBV10-2 and TRBJ2-2; D is perhaps TRBD1 or TRBD2 (5 bases each). CDR3 DNA: TGCGCCAGCAGTGCCTCCGGCCCTGGGGGCACCGGGGAGCTGTTTTTT. Translation: CASSASGPGGTGELFF.